This TCR beta chain was identified during a study of shared clonotypes between healthy human individuals. For the study at large: Each donor contributed plates that comprised three CD4 naive, three CD4 memory, two CD8 naive and one CD8 memory.

The assay used deep level. Each subset's genomic DNA was shared equally among a number of immunoSEQ plates. Sorted-subset replicate PCR reactions contained 150 to 200 ng DNA, corresponding to tens of thousands of T cell genomes. The protocol was immunoSEQ multiplex PCR, while the TCRdb copy is restricted to in-frame clones and leaves out a portion. This table holds roughly 1,000,000 clones, about four fifths found once. The germline CDR1 and CDR2 sequences are SNHLY and FYNNEI. V lost 0 bases, J lost 4 bases, and 0 bases stayed unmatched. This CDR3 region has 14 residues. J is TRBJ2-1 and V is TRBV2, with TRBD1 matching 7 bases. Specimen: memory CD4+ T cells from PBMCs. Subset indicated: CD45RA-negative fraction. The receptor comes from a man younger than 35 in good health. Some clones in this sample may be carry-over from other donors' samples. Written as DNA, the CDR3 is TGTGCCAGCAGTGAAGCGGGACAGTACAATGAGCAGTTCTTC. The encoded protein is CASSEAGQYNEQFF.